These 12 T cell receptor beta chains were sequenced from one sample in a study of monozygotic twins with inflammatory bowel disease. With the 5' RACE reads reprocessed, TCRdb shows one record per CDR3 protein and no DNA. The listing records about 210,000 distinct CDR3 sequences. The sequenced sample was blood. These receptors were collected from a human donor with ulcerative colitis or Crohn's disease, or a healthy co-twin of an affected twin (not recorded which).

The gene calls are TRBV4-2 and TRBJ2-2. This CDR3 comprises 15 residues. Germline V gene data show CDR1 as LGHNA and CDR2 as YNFKEQ. The chain's CDR3 is CASSPYSGNTGELFF.

The chain employs TRBV20-1 and TRBJ2-1; TCRdb designates TRBD2, a call that cannot be tested without DNA. The CDR3 spans 15 residues. Germline CDR1 DFQATT, CDR2 SNEGSKA (reference sequence). This CDR3 reads CSASGLAGGYNEQFF.

This chain uses TRBV5-1 with TRBJ2-3. Germline-derived CDR1 and CDR2 are SGHRS and YFSETQ. The CDR3 loop spans 15 amino acids. The CDR3 loop reads CASSLSLIDTDTQYF.

V and J are TRBV27 and TRBJ1-5; TCRdb picks TRBD1, but there is no DNA to check that call. Germline CDR1 MNHEY, CDR2 SMNVEV (reference sequence). The CDR3 has 15 amino acids. Here the CDR3 reads CASSTSQFPNQPQHF.

The chain joins TRBV4-3 to TRBJ1-1. The V gene's germline CDR1 is LGHNA and CDR2 YSLEER. The CDR3 contains 13 residues. The CDR3 is CASSQDSDLEAFF.

The chain combines TRBV6-5 with TRBJ1-5. Germline V gene lookup returns CDR1 MNHEY and CDR2 SVGAGI. This CDR3 is 13 amino acids long. CDR3: CASSYSSNQPQHF.

This chain links TRBV20-1 with TRBJ1-2. CDR1 DFQATT and CDR2 SNEGSKA come from the germline V gene (reference sequence). The length of the CDR3 is 13 residues. The CDR3: CSAIGQLDYGYTF.

This chain joins TRBV7-9 and TRBJ1-1; TCRdb reports TRBD1, a call that lacks DNA to check it against. Germline V CDR1 and CDR2: SEHNR, FQNEAQ (reference sequence). There are 12 residues in the CDR3. This chain's CDR3 is CASSLFPGMAFF.

The chain has TRBV4-2 and TRBJ1-4. CDR1 and CDR2 (germline): LGHNA, YNFKEQ. The CDR3 spans 14 residues. This chain's CDR3 is CASSQKDGNEKLFF.

V is TRBV20-1 and J is TRBJ2-4; TCRdb proposes TRBD1, but this gene call is untestable without DNA. CDR1 and CDR2 from the germline V gene are DFQATT and SNEGSKA (reference sequence). The CDR3 has 13 amino acids. The CDR3 here is CSAKQDRSNIQYF.

The chain employs TRBV12-3 or TRBV12-4 and TRBJ1-4; TCRdb returns TRBD1, unconfirmable since there is no DNA. This CDR3 spans 15 amino acids. The chain's CDR3 is CASGGDRGTNEKLFF.

The J gene is TRBJ2-5, the V gene TRBV29-1; TCRdb proposes TRBD1, but this gene call is untestable without DNA. The germline gives CDR1 SQVTM, CDR2 ANQGSEA. The CDR3 loop spans 14 amino acids. The CDR3 region is CSVRQGAKKETQYF.